This TCR beta chain was sequenced in a study of blood T cell repertoires in COVID-19 (TCRdb year 2020). Looking at the study overall: The collaborator samples originated in the United States, Italy and Spain and spanned the acute and convalescent phases of COVID-19. The prospective study material was composed of cDNA or gDNA derived from T cells, B-cell-depleted T cells, or PBMCs. The dataset comprised deeply sampled blood TCRbeta repertoires from subjects exposed to, actively infected with, or recovered from COVID-19. The repertoires were released in a freely available public database meant as a resource for research on the immune response to SARS-CoV-2. Samples were obtained from the ongoing ImmuneRACE study (first 160 participants) and from over a thousand subjects provided by 6 global collaborators. A de-identified subject ID, COVID-19 status, age in years and sex were almost always included in the sample metadata. Where available, HLA class I and class II types were taken from metadata supplied by the sample provider and were not determined by assay-based typing. General findings and caveats noted by the study authors: How much clinical and demographic metadata was included differed by source and by participant, and the metadata was provided uncurated.

TCRbeta CDR3 regions were amplified from genomic DNA by means of the immunoSEQ Assay, a bias-controlled multiplex PCR. The paper's data handling went like this. The number of nucleated cells in each sample was estimated by amplification of reference gene primers within the assay. To quantify the absolute abundance of each unique TCRbeta CDR3 rearrangement, sequence reads were collapsed and filtered. For each sample, productive Simpson clonality was calculated by taking the square root of Simpson's diversity index across productive rearrangements. What TCRdb holds here is the immuneACCESS table cut down to in-frame rearrangements. Part of the clones is not present; checked against another copy, under half of the missing clones reflect an unresolved V gene, and the others are unexplained. V and J calls and clone size are given by that table; D and trimming were obtained from the DNA. Present in this sample are fewer than 250,000 clones, 75% to 90% of which were seen just once. Clones ranked in the top ten supply approximately 2.6% of the sample.

At one collaborating source in Seattle, patients were enrolled during active infection and were followed longitudinally through the course of disease. Collaborating institutions collected whole blood in K2EDTA tubes following their own protocols. For TCRbeta analysis, collaborators shipped samples in one of three forms: frozen whole blood, isolated PBMCs, or DNA extracted from either of those sample types. Concerning this clone: Its antigen is currently not known. It has no much larger one-base neighbor in the sample; base qualities were not kept.

V drops 3 bases and J drops 9 bases, leaving 12 bases in between. The germline V gene sets CDR1 to SGHTA and CDR2 to FQGTGA. Spanning cysteine to phenylalanine, the CDR3 consists of 13 amino acids. Only the CDR3 portion is preserved as DNA: 39 bases, with reading frame beginning at the first base. This TCR was recovered from a man aged 25 to 40 with COVID-19, enrolled during active disease. The specimen was peripheral blood. The chain joins TRBV7-3 to TRBJ2-1; matching of 5 bases hints at TRBD1 as the D gene. The bases read TGTGCCAGCAGCTTCAAGGGTCAGGGTGAGCAGTTCTTC. Its translation is CASSFKGQGEQFF.